The 21 T cell receptor beta chains presented below share a single source sample, sequenced in a study of T cell responses to AZD1222 COVID-19 vaccine. Here immunoSEQ multiplex PCR was the method, and the copy in TCRdb shows in-frame clones only, minus some. The sample records some 150,000 clones, 80% to 95% being singletons. The sample in question was peripheral blood, obtained on day 0 of AZD1222 vaccination. These receptors came from an adult in good health.

The rearrangement links TRBV3-1 (or the pseudogene TRBV3-2) to TRBJ2-3; D may be TRBD2 (5 bases). The CDR3 runs to 15 residues. CDR1 and CDR2 from the germline V gene are LGHDT and YNNKEL (reference sequence). The V and J ends lost 4 bases and 2 bases respectively, with 13 bases between them. In DNA, the CDR3 is TGTGCCAGCAGCCTTCGGGGTGGACTCACAGATACGCAGTATTTT. Its protein product is CASSLRGGLTDTQYF.

The V gene is TRBV12-5, the J gene TRBJ2-1, with D perhaps TRBD2 (6 bases). Looked up from germline, CDR1 is LGHNT and CDR2 is FRNRAP. Trimming took off 4 bases at V and 9 bases at J, with 13 bases between the two ends. The CDR3 has 13 residues. CDR3 sequence: CASGSIAAGEQFF. The DNA of the CDR3 is TGTGCTAGTGGTTCCATAGCGGCCGGTGAGCAGTTCTTC.

This clone was observed a single time. The chain is built from TRBV4-1 and TRBJ2-2; 8 positions match TRBD2. CDR3 length: 16 residues. Germline loops: CDR1 MGHRA, CDR2 YSYEKL. The J segment lost 7 bases and the V segment lost 0 bases, leaving 7 bases of the junction unmatched. The CDR3 sequence is CASSQDWRLASGELFF. In DNA, the CDR3 is TGCGCCAGCAGCCAAGATTGGAGACTAGCGAGCGGGGAGCTGTTTTTT.

This clone came up once. This chain joins TRBV2 and TRBJ2-4; no definite D call. CDR1 and CDR2 from the germline V gene are SNHLY and FYNNEI. V was cut by 4 bases and J by 6 bases, with 16 bases left in between. This CDR3 is 15 amino acids long. CDR3 region: CASSVYLEPTNIQYF. The CDR3 coding sequence is TGTGCCAGCAGTGTATACCTGGAACCGACAAACATTCAGTACTTC.

The chain joins TRBV6-1 to TRBJ2-1; D perhaps matches TRBD1 (6 bases). Germline V lookup: CDR1 MNHNS, CDR2 SASEGT. Trimming stripped 2 bases from V and 7 bases from J, with 12 bases between. The CDR3 extends over 14 amino acids. As DNA, the CDR3 is TGTGCCAGCAGTGAACCCAGCAGGGGAAATGAGCAGTTCTTC. It specifies CASSEPSRGNEQFF.

The V call is TRBV4-1, the J call TRBJ2-1; D could derive from TRBD1 or TRBD2 (5 bases each). The germline CDR1 and CDR2 sequences are MGHRA and YSYEKL. Trimming stripped 1 base from V and 9 bases from J, with 16 bases between. The CDR3 consists of 15 residues. The CDR3, as DNA: TGCGCCAGCAGCCAAGGCGTCAGGGACGGTAGTGAGCAGTTCTTC. Its translation is CASSQGVRDGSEQFF.

The genes are TRBV11-2 and TRBJ2-7; 10 bases are a match to TRBD1. V lost 5 bases, J lost 2 bases, and 18 bases stayed unmatched. CDR1 is SGHAT and CDR2 is FQNNGV in the germline V gene. CDR3 length: 19 residues. CDR3: CASSTSRDRGPYRAYEQYF. DNA of the CDR3: TGTGCCAGCAGCACGTCCCGGGACAGGGGACCCTATAGAGCCTACGAGCAGTACTTC.

The chain uses TRBV3-1 (or the pseudogene TRBV3-2) and TRBJ2-1; D possibly corresponds to TRBD2 (5 bases). Germline V gene lookup returns CDR1 LGHDT and CDR2 YNNKEL (reference sequence). The CDR3 loop spans 13 amino acids. V lost 0 bases and J 8 bases, leaving 8 bases between the germline ends. CDR3 sequence (DNA): TGTGCCAGCAGCCAAGAACCCGGGGATGAGCAGTTCTTC. Amino acid sequence: CASSQEPGDEQFF.

V gene TRBV15 combines with J gene TRBJ2-3; possibly TRBD1 or TRBD2 for D (5 bases each). CDR3 length: 16 amino acids. Deletions cut 1 base from V and 1 base from J, with 12 bases between. Germline V gene data show CDR1 as LNHNV and CDR2 as YYDKDF (reference sequence). The CDR3 DNA follows: TGTGCCACCAGCAGAGGGGCCCCGGGGCGCACAGATACGCAGTATTTT. Translated: CATSRGAPGRTDTQYF.

The chain links TRBV28 to TRBJ1-1, with no clear D. The CDR3 contains 13 residues. The V end lost 6 bases, the J end lost 1 base, and 9 bases lay between the germline ends. CDR1 is MDHEN and CDR2 is SYDVKM in the germline V gene. The CDR3 here is CASRTDANTEAFF. The CDR3 DNA reads as TGTGCCAGCAGAACGGACGCGAACACTGAAGCTTTCTTT.

V and J are TRBV6-5 and TRBJ1-2, with 10 bases identical to TRBD1. V shed 5 bases and J 2 bases; nucleotides not matched to a gene: 2. The V gene's germline CDR1 is MNHEY and CDR2 SVGAGI. The CDR3 contains 14 residues. CDR3 coding DNA: TGTGCCAGCAGTCGACAGGGGGCGAACTATGGCTACACCTTC. Translating gives CASSRQGANYGYTF.

The V call is TRBV12-5, the J call TRBJ1-2; no reliable D call. Trimming took 5 bases from V and 2 from J, leaving 9 bases between them. This CDR3 region has 13 residues. Looked up from germline, CDR1 is LGHNT and CDR2 is FRNRAP. DNA for the CDR3: TGTGCTAGTGGTCAAGGCCCCAACTATGGCTACACCTTC. Its translation is CASGQGPNYGYTF.

The chain carries TRBV6-5 and TRBJ1-6; D call uncertain. CDR1 MNHEY and CDR2 SVGAGI come from the germline V gene. This CDR3 has 15 amino acids. V dropped 6 bases and J dropped 4 bases, with 13 bases sitting between them. For the CDR3, the DNA is TGTGCCAGCAGCGATAGGACGGTTTATAATTCACCCCTCCACTTT. Translated: CASSDRTVYNSPLHF.

V usage is TRBV7-2 and J usage is TRBJ2-7, with 7 bases lining up with TRBD2. The CDR3 length is 17 residues. Germline values: CDR1 SGHTA, CDR2 FQGNSA. Trimming at V came to 7 bases and at J to 0 bases, leaving 15 bases not matched to a gene. The CDR3: CASTLGGSTGYSYEQYF. The DNA of the CDR3 is TGTGCCAGCACCTTGGGGGGGTCAACAGGTTACTCCTACGAGCAGTACTTC.

The chain combines TRBV5-1 with TRBJ1-6, with 9 bases aligning to TRBD1. The CDR3 runs to 18 residues. J lost 9 bases, V lost 0 bases, and 13 bases had no gene match. Germline V lookup: CDR1 SGHRS, CDR2 YFSETQ. The CDR3 DNA is TGCGCCAGCAGCTTGGTGGGGACAGGGTCGTTAATAGGTTCACCCCTCCACTTT. It is translated as CASSLVGTGSLIGSPLHF.

This clone was detected only a few times. The V gene is TRBV7-2, the J gene TRBJ2-7; D is possibly TRBD1 (6 bases). Trimming took off 5 bases at V and 0 bases at J, with 14 bases between the two ends. The CDR3 is 15 amino acids. Germline V gene lookup returns CDR1 SGHTA and CDR2 FQGNSA. In nucleotides, the CDR3 is TGTGCCAGCAGCGACCGAAGGACAGCCTCCTACGAGCAGTACTTC. The encoded protein is CASSDRRTASYEQYF.

The gene calls are TRBV4-1 and TRBJ2-1, with TRBD1 matching over 7 bases. The germline CDR1 and CDR2 sequences are MGHRA and YSYEKL. V was clipped by 0 bases and J by 9 bases; unmatched bases: 11. This CDR3 is 16 amino acids long. The CDR3 nucleotides are TGCGCCAGCAGCCAAGAAGTTGACAGGGCAAGCGGTGAGCAGTTCTTC. It codes for CASSQEVDRASGEQFF.

The chain combines TRBV7-8 with TRBJ2-3, with D possibly called TRBD1 or TRBD2 (5 bases each). V lost 5 bases to trimming and J lost 0 bases, with 9 bases between them. The CDR3 is 14 residues long. Germline loops: CDR1 SGHVS, CDR2 FQNEAQ. The CDR3 sequence is CASSRGRSTDTQYF. The CDR3 DNA follows: TGTGCCAGCAGCCGGGGCCGGAGCACAGATACGCAGTATTTT.

The J gene is TRBJ2-7, the V gene TRBV6-5; TRBD1 matches at 8 bases. With V trimmed by 5 bases and J by 6 bases, 12 bases remained unmatched. Germline V gives CDR1 MNHEY, CDR2 SVGAGI. CDR3 length: 15 residues. The chain's CDR3 is CASSPVGTGQSEQYF. The CDR3 coding sequence is TGTGCCAGCAGTCCTGTGGGGACAGGCCAAAGCGAGCAGTACTTC.

This chain uses TRBV20-1 with TRBJ1-1; possible D gene TRBD1, 5 bases. Germline loops: CDR1 DFQATT, CDR2 SNEGSKA (reference sequence). The CDR3 has 11 residues. V lost 1 base to trimming and J lost 10 bases, with 10 bases between them. The CDR3: CSARVQGGAFF. The CDR3 DNA is TGCAGTGCTAGAGTGCAGGGTGGAGCTTTCTTT.

V is TRBV5-1 and J is TRBJ1-1; 7 nucleotides agree with TRBD1. With 9 bases clipped from V and 1 base from J, the junction kept 9 bases outside the gene matches. There are 14 residues in the CDR3. Per the germline V gene, CDR1 is SGHRS and CDR2 is YFSETQ. The DNA for the CDR3 is TGCGCCACCGCCCTCGGGACAGAGAACACTGAAGCTTTCTTT. Protein product: CATALGTENTEAFF. Full variable domain (missing parts from reference TRBV5-1 and TRBJ1-1): KAGVTQTPRYLIKTRGQQVTLSCSPISGHRSVSWYQQTPGQGLQFLFEYFSETQRNKGNFPGRFSGRQFSNSRSEMNVSTLELGDSALYLCATALGTENTEAFFGQGTRLTVV.